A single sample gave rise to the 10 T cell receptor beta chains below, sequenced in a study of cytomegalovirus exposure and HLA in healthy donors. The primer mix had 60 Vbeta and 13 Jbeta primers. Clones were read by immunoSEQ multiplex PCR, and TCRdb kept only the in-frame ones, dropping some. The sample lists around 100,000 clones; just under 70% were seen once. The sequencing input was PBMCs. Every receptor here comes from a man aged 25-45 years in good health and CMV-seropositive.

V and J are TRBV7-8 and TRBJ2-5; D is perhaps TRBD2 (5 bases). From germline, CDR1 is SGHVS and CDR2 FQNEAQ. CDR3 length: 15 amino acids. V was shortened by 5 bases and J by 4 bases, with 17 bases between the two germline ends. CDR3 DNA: TGTGCCAGCAGCCCCCGCCGGGATTTTGGAGAGACCCAGTACTTC. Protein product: CASSPRRDFGETQYF.

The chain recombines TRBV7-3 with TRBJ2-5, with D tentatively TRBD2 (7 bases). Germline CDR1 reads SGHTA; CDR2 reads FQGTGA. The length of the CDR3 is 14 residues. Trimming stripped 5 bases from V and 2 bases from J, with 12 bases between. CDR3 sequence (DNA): TGTGCCAGCAGCAGAGGGGGGGCACAAGAGACCCAGTACTTC. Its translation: CASSRGGAQETQYF.

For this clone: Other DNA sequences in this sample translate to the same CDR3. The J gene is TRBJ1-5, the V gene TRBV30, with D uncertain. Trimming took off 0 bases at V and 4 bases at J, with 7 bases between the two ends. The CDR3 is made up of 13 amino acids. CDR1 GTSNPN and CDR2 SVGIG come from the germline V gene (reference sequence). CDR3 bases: TGTGCCTGGAGTGTACGGGGAAATCAGCCCCAGCATTTT. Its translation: CAWSVRGNQPQHF.

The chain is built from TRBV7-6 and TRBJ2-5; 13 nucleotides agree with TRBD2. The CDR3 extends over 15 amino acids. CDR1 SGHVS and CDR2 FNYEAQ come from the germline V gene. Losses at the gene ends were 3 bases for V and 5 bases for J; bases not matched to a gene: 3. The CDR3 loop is CASSLTSGGPETQYF. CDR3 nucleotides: TGTGCCAGCAGCTTGACTAGCGGGGGGCCGGAGACCCAGTACTTC. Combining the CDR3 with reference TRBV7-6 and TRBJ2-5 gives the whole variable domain GAGVSQSPRYKVTKRGQDVALRCDPISGHVSLYWYRQALGQGPEFLTYFNYEAQQDKSGLPNDRFSAERPEGSISTLTIQRTEQRDSAMYRCASSLTSGGPETQYFGPGTRLLVL.

The CDR3 here is CASSLSGTGGYGYTF. CDR3 DNA: TGTGCCAGCAGCTTGTCCGGGACAGGGGGATATGGCTACACCTTC. The chain is built from TRBV5-5 and TRBJ1-2; 11 nucleotides match TRBD1. Germline V CDR1 and CDR2: SGHKS, YYEKEE (reference sequence). The V gene end was trimmed by 1 base and the J gene end by 5 bases; junction bases not matched to a gene: 4. The CDR3 covers 15 residues.

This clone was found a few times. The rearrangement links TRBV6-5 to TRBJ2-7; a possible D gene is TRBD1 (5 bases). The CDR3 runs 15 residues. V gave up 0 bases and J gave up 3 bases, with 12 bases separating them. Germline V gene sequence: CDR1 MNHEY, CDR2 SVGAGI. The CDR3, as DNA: TGTGCCAGCAGTTACTCGCCCTCAGGGTTCTACGAGCAGTACTTC. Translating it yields CASSYSPSGFYEQYF.

CDR3 residues: CASSPDRDSYEQYF. In DNA, the CDR3 is TGTGCCAGCAGTCCGGACAGAGATTCCTACGAGCAGTACTTC. The chain uses TRBV6-6 and TRBJ2-7; maybe TRBD1 (6 bases). Germline loops: CDR1 MNHNY, CDR2 SVGAGI (reference sequence). Trimming pared 5 bases from V and 1 base from J, leaving 12 bases between. The CDR3 runs to 14 residues.

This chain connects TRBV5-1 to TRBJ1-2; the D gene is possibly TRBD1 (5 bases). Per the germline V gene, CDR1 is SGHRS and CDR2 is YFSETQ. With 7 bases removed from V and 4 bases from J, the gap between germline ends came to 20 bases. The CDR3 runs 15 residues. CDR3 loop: CASGIGGNWAYGYTF. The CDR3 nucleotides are TGCGCCAGCGGCATCGGGGGGAATTGGGCCTATGGCTACACCTTC.

The CDR3 DNA follows: TGCACCAGCAGCCATGAGACTAGCACTCGCTACGAGCAGTACTTC. This translates into CTSSHETSTRYEQYF. The chain carries TRBV1 and TRBJ2-7; the D call in the table, TRBD2, was not verified against the DNA. TRBV1 is annotated as a pseudogene. The CDR3 spans 15 residues.

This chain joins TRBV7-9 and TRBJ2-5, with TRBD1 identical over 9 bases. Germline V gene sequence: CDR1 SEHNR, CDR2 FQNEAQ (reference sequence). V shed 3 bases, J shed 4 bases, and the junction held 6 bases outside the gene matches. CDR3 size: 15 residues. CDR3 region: CASSFGTGRGETQYF. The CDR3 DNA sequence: TGTGCCAGCAGCTTTGGGACAGGGAGGGGAGAGACCCAGTACTTC. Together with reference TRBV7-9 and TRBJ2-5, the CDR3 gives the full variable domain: DTGVSQNPRHKITKRGQNVTFRCDPISEHNRLYWYRQTLGQGPEFLTYFQNEAQLEKSRLLSDRFSAERPKGSFSTLEIQRTEQGDSAMYLCASSFGTGRGETQYFGPGTRLLVL.